This T cell receptor beta chain was recovered during a study of T-cell reconstitution after alpha-beta-depleted transplantation in children. In its sample, this clonotype was seen a few times. Unique molecular identifiers were incorporated when the TCRbeta library was constructed. TCRdb processed the PCR reads anew with MiXCR; each CDR3 protein has one entry. The sample yields approximately 350,000 distinct CDR3 sequences, around a tenth seen once. CDR3 size: 13 residues. With 2 bases removed from V and 5 bases from J, the gap between germline ends came to 10 bases. Germline CDR1 and CDR2: MDHEN and SYDVKM.

The specimen was PBMCs from the stem cell graft donor, collected from the stem cell graft. The V and J genes are TRBV28 and TRBJ2-7, with D uncertain. The clonotype was recovered from a human donor who donated a stem cell graft to a child with acute lymphoblastic leukemia. The CDR3 spells CASSLLTRDEQYF. For the CDR3, the DNA is TGTGCCAGCAGTTTACTTACACGAGACGAGCAGTACTTC.